The rows below give T cell receptor beta chains drawn from one sample of a study of T cell repertoires in cytomegalovirus infection. Each CDR3 protein gets one entry after TCRdb re-called the reads with MiXCR. The sample includes around 70,000 distinct CDR3 sequences, 3% to 4% of them seen just once. The source material was PBMCs. These receptors all come from a human donor in good health (CMV status not recorded). Some clones in this sample may be carry-over from other donors' samples. CDR3s include the opening cysteine and the closing phenylalanine or tryptophan. The D gene is left open where the match is weak. The listing skips clone size in some rows; elsewhere it reads once, few, many or a size class.

>TRBV7-8|TRBJ2-1|-|16|many
TGTGCCAGCAGCCCAGAGGCCGGGAGCTCCTACAATGAGCAGTTCTTC
CASSPEAGSSYNEQFF
>TRBV11-3|TRBJ1-1|TRBD1|14|once
TGTGCCAGCAGTTCAGGGGGAGGGAACACTGAAGCTTTCTTT
CASSSGGGNTEAFF
>TRBV5-4|TRBJ2-4|-|13|many
TGTGCCAGCAGCAGGCTAGCAGAAAACATTCAGTACTTC
CASSRLAENIQYF
>TRBV7-2|TRBJ2-2|-|15|many
TGTGCCAGCAGCTTAGGAGGGAGAGGGGTCGGGGAGCTGTTTTTT
CASSLGGRGVGELFF
>TRBV4-2|TRBJ2-5|-|17|many
TGTGCCAGCAGCCAAGAAAAGTCCGGGCCCGGACCGGGGACCCAGTACTTC
CASSQEKSGPGPGTQYF
>TRBV7-6|TRBJ1-6|-|15|many
TGTGCCAGCAGCTTAGGGTCACGGAATAATTCACCCCTCCACTTT
CASSLGSRNNSPLHF
>TRBV12-3/TRBV12-4|TRBJ1-5|-|14|many
TGTGCCAGCAGCCCCGGACCAGGCAATCAGCCCCAGCATTTT
CASSPGPGNQPQHF
>TRBV7-8|TRBJ2-5|TRBD2|16|many
TGTGCCAGCACCCTCGGGACTAGAACTTACCAAGAGACCCAGTACTTC
CASTLGTRTYQETQYF
>TRBV12-3/TRBV12-4|TRBJ1-1|-|13|many
TGTGCCAGCAGTCGAGACGGGGGCACTGAAGCTTTCTTT
CASSRDGGTEAFF
>TRBV12-3/TRBV12-4|TRBJ2-6|-|15|-
TGTGCCAGCAGCCTCAGGGCTGCTGGGGCCAACGTCCTGACTTTC
CASSLRAAGANVLTF
>TRBV13|TRBJ2-7|-|16|many
TGTGCCAGCAGCAGTATCACTAGCAACTTTCTCGACGAGCAGTACTTC
CASSSITSNFLDEQYF
>TRBV7-2|TRBJ2-5|-|13|many
TGTGCCAGCAGCTTGGCTAGGATCGAGACCCAGTACTTC
CASSLARIETQYF
>TRBV7-2|TRBJ2-5|TRBD2|15|many
TGTGCCAGCAGCTCCCCCCGGACTAGCATGAAGACCCAGTACTTC
CASSSPRTSMKTQYF
>TRBV7-8|TRBJ1-2|-|15|many
TGTGCCAGCAGCCAGAATACAGGGATCTCCTATGGCTACACCTTC
CASSQNTGISYGYTF
>TRBV28|TRBJ2-7|TRBD1|15|many
TGTGCCAGCCAAGAGGGGACAGGGGTGGCCTACGAGCAGTACTTC
CASQEGTGVAYEQYF
>TRBV19|TRBJ1-4|-|13|many
TGTGCCAGTAGTCCCCGGGCAGCCACCAAACTGTTTTTT
CASSPRAATKLFF
>TRBV11-2|TRBJ2-7|-|15|-
TGTGCCAGCAGCCTGGACGGCTTAACCTCCTACGAGCAGTACTTC
CASSLDGLTSYEQYF
>TRBV4-3|TRBJ2-7|TRBD1|15|many
TGCGCCAGCAGCCAAGATAGGACAGGGTCCTACGAGCAGTACTTC
CASSQDRTGSYEQYF
>TRBV5-1|TRBJ2-5|TRBD2|16|many
TGCGCCAGCAGCGGAACCGGGACTAGCGATTCTGTGACCCAGTACTTC
CASSGTGTSDSVTQYF
>TRBV11-2|TRBJ2-1|-|14|many
TGTGCCAGCAGCTTCCGGGGGCTCCTCAATGAGCAGTTCTTC
CASSFRGLLNEQFF
>TRBV7-2|TRBJ1-5|TRBD1|13|-
TGTGCCAGCAGCTGGGGACAGCAACAGCCCCAGCATTTT
CASSWGQQQPQHF
>TRBV6-1|TRBJ2-3|-|15|many
TGTGCCAGCAGTGTCTCAGGGATGGGCACAGATACGCAGTATTTT
CASSVSGMGTDTQYF
>TRBV20-1|TRBJ1-1|-|11|many
TGCAGTGCTAGACACGGCTCGGAAGCTTTCTTT
CSARHGSEAFF
>TRBV20-1|TRBJ1-1|-|8|many
TGCAGTGCCCCCCTGGCTTTCTTT
CSAPLAFF
>TRBV7-2|TRBJ2-1|-|15|many
TGTGCCAGCAGCTTAGCTTTGGGGGAGTTCAATGAGCAGTTCTTC
CASSLALGEFNEQFF
>TRBV7-2|TRBJ2-1|TRBD2|15|many
TGTGCCAGCAGCGATCGGGGGGGCTGGGGTGGTGAGCAGTTCTTC
CASSDRGGWGGEQFF
>TRBV7-2|TRBJ2-7|TRBD1|11|many
TGTGCCAGCAGCGAGGGGGCGGGGCAGTACTTC
CASSEGAGQYF
>TRBV7-6|TRBJ2-1|-|16|many
TGTGCCAGCAGCCCAAGAGGGGGGGAGACCTACAATGAGCAGTTCTTC
CASSPRGGETYNEQFF